This TCR beta chain originates from a study of human T cells and chemical hapten exposure. Study-wide background: In the sensitization step, 2% DPC was placed on 2 cm by 2 cm of upper inner arm skin.

Time point defined: patch test 2, 6 weeks after DPC sensitization. Treatment noted: therapeutic diphenylcyclopropenone sensitization with weekly scalp DPC. Study conclusions and caveats: TCRs at high frequency, those above 1 in 1000, did not change with DPC sensitization.

Original data processing: Sample TCR totals centred on a median of about 100,000, ranging about 20,000 to 700,000. Each CDR3 protein is one row after TCRdb ran MiXCR on the RACE reads. TCRdb assigned the V and J calls; the authors' analysis was not used. Of around 99,000 distinct CDR3 sequences listed, approximately 8.8% were seen once; the top ten hold approximately 3%. Germline CDR1 and CDR2: SGHKS and YYEKEE (reference sequence). The CDR3 is made up of 14 amino acids. With 4 bases removed from V and 1 base from J, the gap between germline ends came to 9 bases. At least ten counts were recorded for this clonotype. The antigen remains unidentified.

The sequence was collected from a woman aged 40-49 years with alopecia areata. Some clones in this sample may be carry-over from other donors' samples. The chain links TRBV5-5 to TRBJ1-5; possibly TRBD1 for D (5 bases). Sequenced material: whole blood, taken in connection with sensitization to the hapten diphenylcyclopropenone (DPC). The CDR3: CASSPSGSNQPQHF. DNA of the CDR3: TGTGCCAGCAGCCCCTCAGGGAGCAATCAGCCCCAGCATTTT.